This is a list of T cell receptor beta chains from one sample in a study of follicular helper T cells after annual influenza vaccination. The data were produced by immunoSEQ multiplex PCR, yet TCRdb's version contains in-frame clones alone and is incomplete. Here the sample spans about 5,600 clones, less than 90% being singletons. The sample here was CXCR5+ CD38- circulating T follicular helper cells from blood, taken 7 days after influenza vaccination. Receptors originate from an adult who received the influenza vaccine. Both conserved end residues are part of each CDR3. A D gene is named only where the DNA matches it firmly. Some rows have no size entry. The others give once, few or many, or a class for an expanded clone.

j_call clone_size v_call d_call cdr3_aa cdr3_nt
TRBJ1-2 - TRBV6-6 - CASSYAGARNYGYTF TGTGCCAGCAGTTACGCAGGGGCCCGGAACTATGGCTACACCTTC
TRBJ1-2 - TRBV10-1 TRBD1 CASFPGQGRHGYTF TGCGCCAGCTTTCCGGGACAGGGGAGGCATGGCTACACCTTC
TRBJ2-7 few TRBV2 - CASSVQGRYEQYF TGTGCCAGCAGCGTCCAGGGGAGGTACGAGCAGTACTTC
TRBJ1-3 - TRBV7-2 - CASSLVAGGSTIYF TGTGCCAGCAGCTTAGTGGCAGGAGGTAGCACCATATATTTT
TRBJ2-5 - TRBV30 TRBD2 CACRLAAVHETQYF TGTGCCTGTCGACTAGCGGCAGTTCACGAGACCCAGTACTTC
TRBJ1-5 - TRBV7-9 TRBD1 CASSSPGQGLGQPQHF TGTGCCAGCAGCTCACCGGGACAGGGGCTCGGGCAGCCCCAGCATTTT
TRBJ1-2 - TRBV27 - CASSYGRNYGYTF TGTGCCAGCAGTTACGGACGGAACTATGGCTACACCTTC
TRBJ1-1 - TRBV30 - CAWSGGNTEAFF TGTGCCTGGAGTGGAGGGAACACTGAAGCTTTCTTT
TRBJ1-6 - TRBV7-2 - CASSSQWDSPLHF TGTGCCAGCAGCTCGCAATGGGATTCACCCCTCCACTTT
TRBJ1-5 - TRBV18 - CASSRDSNQPQHF TGTGCCAGCTCTCGGGATAGCAATCAGCCCCAGCATTTT
TRBJ1-1 - TRBV6-6 - CASSSQVNTEAFF TGTGCCAGCAGTTCACAGGTGAACACTGAAGCTTTCTTT
TRBJ2-3 - TRBV11-2 - CASSLMGRGDTQYF TGTGCCAGCAGCTTGATGGGCCGGGGAGATACGCAGTATTTT
TRBJ1-2 - TRBV7-8 TRBD1 CASSPHRGGGYTF TGTGCCAGCAGCCCCCACAGGGGAGGTGGCTACACCTTC
TRBJ2-5 - TRBV2 - CASNSQRAQETQYF TGTGCCAGCAATTCCCAGCGGGCCCAAGAGACCCAGTACTTC
TRBJ1-1 - TRBV18 - CASSPNRQVFDTEAFF TGTGCCAGCTCACCAAATCGACAGGTGTTTGACACTGAAGCTTTCTTT
TRBJ2-1 - TRBV6-1 TRBD1 CASSPRDRGWEQFF TGTGCCAGCAGCCCCCGTGACAGGGGTTGGGAGCAGTTCTTC
TRBJ2-1 - TRBV21-1 - CASSKGQVASNEQFF TGTGCCAGCAGCAAAGGGCAGGTAGCGTCCAATGAGCAGTTCTTC
TRBJ2-5 - TRBV19 - CASSSSSQETQYF TGTGCCAGTAGTAGTTCCAGCCAAGAGACCCAGTACTTC
TRBJ2-5 once TRBV19 - CASSIGGGIGGETQYF TGTGCCAGTAGTATAGGGGGCGGGATTGGTGGAGAGACCCAGTACTTC
TRBJ2-6 - TRBV5-4 TRBD1 CASSPGTGVLGANVLTF TGTGCCAGCAGCCCGGGGACAGGGGTTCTTGGGGCCAACGTCCTGACTTTC
TRBJ2-2 - TRBV18 TRBD1 CASSYNRGRTGELFF TGTGCCAGCTCGTACAACAGGGGAAGGACCGGGGAGCTGTTTTTT
TRBJ1-2 - TRBV5-1 - CASSLESSFGYTF TGCGCCAGCAGTTTGGAAAGCAGTTTTGGCTACACCTTC
TRBJ2-5 - TRBV5-1 - CASSPGSSSQETQYF TGCGCCAGCAGCCCGGGTAGTAGCAGCCAAGAGACCCAGTACTTC
TRBJ2-3 - TRBV5-1 - CASSISSVAGTDTQYF TGCGCCAGCAGCATCTCTAGCGTCGCCGGCACAGATACGCAGTATTTT
TRBJ2-7 - TRBV6-1 - CASFQGTLSYEQYF TGTGCCAGTTTTCAGGGGACCCTTTCCTACGAGCAGTACTTC
TRBJ2-5 - TRBV7-2 - CASSSDGRAQYF TGTGCCAGCAGCTCGGACGGGCGGGCCCAGTACTTC
TRBJ2-5 once TRBV14 - CASSPRVHQETQYF TGTGCCAGCAGCCCCCGGGTACATCAAGAGACCCAGTACTTC
TRBJ1-2 - TRBV28 TRBD1 CASSPTGGYGYTF TGTGCCAGCAGTCCAACAGGGGGCTATGGCTACACCTTC
TRBJ2-1 - TRBV27 TRBD2 CASSKLAGGPNPYNEQFF TGTGCCAGCAGCAAACTAGCGGGGGGGCCGAATCCCTACAATGAGCAGTTCTTC
TRBJ1-2 few TRBV5-4 TRBD1 CASSTGQGARAYGYTF TGTGCCAGCAGCACGGGACAGGGGGCGAGGGCCTATGGCTACACCTTC
TRBJ2-6 - TRBV27 - CASSLVGGDPSGANVLTF TGTGCCAGCAGTTTAGTGGGGGGCGATCCCTCTGGGGCCAACGTCCTGACTTTC
TRBJ1-1 - TRBV28 - CASSSRTGRTEAFF TGTGCCAGCAGCTCTCGAACGGGTCGGACTGAAGCTTTCTTT
TRBJ2-3 - TRBV7-2 - CASSSRDSTDTQYF TGTGCCAGCAGCTCACGGGACTCTACAGATACGCAGTATTTT
TRBJ2-5 - TRBV9 - CASSVAGLGSGETQYF TGTGCCAGCAGCGTAGCTGGGCTAGGGTCAGGGGAGACCCAGTACTTC
TRBJ2-2 - TRBV5-1 - CASSRLDNTGELFF TGCGCCAGCAGCAGGTTAGATAACACCGGGGAGCTGTTTTTT
TRBJ2-3 - TRBV5-1 TRBD2 CASSLATSGSDTQYF TGCGCCAGCAGCTTGGCGACTAGCGGGTCGGATACGCAGTATTTT
TRBJ2-6 - TRBV7-9 TRBD1 CASSLYSGQGAGGANVLTF TGTGCCAGCAGCTTGTATTCTGGACAGGGGGCTGGAGGGGCCAACGTCCTGACTTTC
TRBJ2-3 - TRBV27 TRBD2 CASSFFSGSADTQYF TGTGCCAGCAGTTTTTTTAGCGGGAGCGCAGATACGCAGTATTTT
TRBJ2-5 - TRBV7-2 TRBD2 CASRPPGTSAQETQYF TGTGCCAGCAGGCCACCCGGGACTAGCGCACAAGAGACCCAGTACTTC
TRBJ1-1 few TRBV7-8 - CASSLRRNTEAFF TGTGCCAGCAGCCTACGTAGGAACACTGAAGCTTTCTTT
TRBJ2-3 - TRBV7-2 TRBD2 CASSFRGGGGTDNTDTQYF TGTGCCAGCAGCTTTAGGGGCGGCGGGGGGACCGATAACACAGATACGCAGTATTTT
TRBJ2-7 - TRBV10-3 TRBD2 CAISGKRGSYEQYF TGTGCCATCAGTGGAAAGCGGGGATCCTACGAGCAGTACTTC
TRBJ1-1 - TRBV6-6 - CASRGEAFF TGTGCCAGCAGGGGTGAAGCTTTCTTT
TRBJ1-5 - TRBV30 - CAWSGGPSNQPQHF TGTGCCTGGAGTGGAGGGCCTAGCAATCAGCCCCAGCATTTT
TRBJ1-3 - TRBV7-2 - CASSLDLSGNTIYF TGTGCCAGCAGCTTAGACCTCTCTGGAAACACCATATATTTT
TRBJ2-6 - TRBV5-4 - CASSLARQGGSSGANVLTF TGTGCCAGCAGCTTGGCCCGTCAGGGGGGCTCCTCTGGGGCCAACGTCCTGACTTTC
TRBJ1-3 - TRBV29-1 - CSVEVGTSGNTIYF TGCAGCGTTGAAGTGGGGACATCCGGAAACACCATATATTTT